This T cell receptor (beta chain) was sequenced for a study of T cell clonotyping in hematopoietic cell transplantation. Overall study: Recipients' pretransplant samples followed cytoreduction. Study-level findings and limits: No sorting was done, leaving CD4 and CD8 contributions mixed. Higher Inverse Simpson Index values in graft donor and pretransplant recipient predicted broader posttransplant TCR diversity.

Time point in this sample: recipient sample about 28 days before transplant, after cytoreduction. The CDR3 length is 15 residues. Per the germline V gene, CDR1 is SGDLS and CDR2 is YYNGEE. Trimming took off 4 bases at V and 10 bases at J, with 21 bases between the two ends. Libraries were prepared by immunoSEQ multiplex PCR; TCRdb keeps only in-frame clonotypes and omits some of them. The sample carries approximately 46,000 clones, over 75% recorded once. Note on this clone: What it binds is unknown.

The source was peripheral blood mononuclear cells, collected before stem cell transplant. This receptor was taken from a man in his sixties with biphenotypic leukemia. Some clones in this sample may be carry-over from other donors' samples. The genes are TRBV9 and TRBJ2-1, with D unclear. The CDR3 reads CASSRTLDFTWEQFF. The CDR3 nucleotides read TGTGCCAGCAGCAGAACTCTCGATTTTACGTGGGAGCAGTTCTTC.